The present entry profiles one TCR beta chain with its context. Its antigen is undetermined. The cDNA was produced through 5'RACE with 10-nucleotide random UMIs. Via MiXCR, TCRdb re-called the 5' RACE reads, giving one row per CDR3 protein. In the table there are 85,000 to 110,000 distinct CDR3 sequences, more than 10% of which are singletons. This entry belongs to a study of neurological immune-mediated disorders. Documented time point: longitudinal time-point 3. General observations from the study: Among expanded clones, no CDR3 amino acid sequences were shared across subjects, a pattern suggesting private repertoires in all groups.

Germline CDR1 and CDR2: SQVTM and ANQGSEA. V lost 3 bases, J lost 4 bases, and 5 bases stayed unmatched. The CDR3 totals 14 residues. The genes are TRBV29-1 and TRBJ1-4; 7 nucleotides match TRBD1. This TCR was recovered from a female donor with HTLV-1-associated myelopathy (HAM/TSP). The sequencing sample was made of PBMCs. The CDR3: CSVDVGTVNEKLFF. CDR3 coding DNA: TGCAGCGTTGACGTGGGGACAGTTAATGAAAAACTGTTTTTT.